Below are 5 T cell receptor beta chains sequenced from a single sample in a study of blood T cells in healthy people across ages. Next came a second PCR, run for about 6 to 12 cycles, which used a sample-barcoded 5' primer along with a J-beta primer mix. MiXCR, applied by TCRdb to the 5' RACE reads, yields one record per CDR3 protein. The table has around 1,000,000 distinct CDR3 sequences, around 25% seen once. The sample also formed part of further work on T cells of mothers and their children.

The sequenced sample consisted of blood. The receptors derive from a girl between 2 and 10 years old in good health.

In its sample, this clonotype was seen a few times. CDR3 in DNA: TGTGCCAGCAGCGCGCCTAACGAAGAGACCCAGTACTTC. This gives the protein CASSAPNEETQYF. The chain carries TRBV9 and TRBJ2-5, with D unresolved. CDR1 is SGDLS, CDR2 YYNGEE, per germline. V was clipped by 3 bases and J by 3 bases, with 9 bases between them. CDR3 length: 13 residues.

This clonotype was observed a few times. CDR3 sequence: CASSQGPRDLGGEQFF. DNA of the CDR3: TGCGCCAGCAGCCAAGGCCCACGGGACCTAGGGGGTGAGCAGTTCTTC. The chain recombines TRBV4-1 with TRBJ2-5; D might be TRBD1 (6 bases). The J call could be wrong; TRBJ2-1 is a better fit for the DNA end. This CDR3 is 16 amino acids long. CDR1 and CDR2 from the germline V gene are MGHRA and YSYEKL.

Only a few counts were recorded for this clonotype. The chain links TRBV6-2 or TRBV6-3 to TRBJ1-2; D is possibly TRBD1 (6 bases). V was cut by 1 base and J by 10 bases, with 19 bases left in between. Germline V lookup: CDR1 MNHEY, CDR2 SVGEGT. The CDR3 runs 15 residues. The CDR3 nucleotides are TGTGCCAGCAGTTACTTCTCGAGCGGGACATCCAACTACACCTTC. Translation gives CASSYFSSGTSNYTF.

This clonotype was picked up a small number of times. V usage is TRBV12-3 or TRBV12-4 and J usage is TRBJ1-2, with 7 bases fitting TRBD1. The V gene end was trimmed by 6 bases and the J gene end by 4 bases; junction bases not matched to a gene: 5. This CDR3 is built from 13 residues. This CDR3 reads CASRLTGVYGYTF. The DNA for the CDR3 is TGTGCCAGCAGACTCACAGGGGTCTATGGCTACACCTTC.

This clonotype was seen a few times. The genes are TRBV2 and TRBJ2-3; D is tentatively TRBD1 or TRBD2 (5 bases each). V lost 9 bases and J lost 3, with 22 bases in between. Germline V CDR1 and CDR2: SNHLY, FYNNEI. The CDR3 consists of 16 residues. CDR3 in amino acids: CARRGMGTWTTDTQYF. In DNA, the CDR3 is TGTGCCAGAAGGGGTATGGGGACGTGGACTACAGATACGCAGTATTTT. Drawing the rest from reference TRBV2 and TRBJ2-3, the complete variable domain is EPEVTQTPSHQVTQMGQEVILRCVPISNHLYFYWYRQILGQKVEFLVSFYNNEISEKSEIFDDQFSVERPDGSNFTLKIRSTKLEDSAMYFCARRGMGTWTTDTQYFGPGTRLTVL.